This T cell receptor (beta chain) was found in a study of T cell changes during pregnancy in multiple sclerosis. Unmatched junction bases numbered 7, after V lost 9 bases and J lost 8 bases. The germline CDR1 and CDR2 sequences are LNHDA and SQIVND (reference sequence). The CDR3 consists of 12 residues. Assay: immunoSEQ multiplex PCR; the TCRdb copy retains only in-frame clones and omits some. Seen here are tens of thousands of clones, 90% to 95% observed once, and the top ten hold 6.2%. This clone appeared a few times. Sequenced here: CD8+ T cells from peripheral blood mononuclear cells, sampled before pregnancy. The V call is TRBV19, the J call TRBJ1-1, with 9 positions matching TRBD1. This clonotype was sampled from a female donor with multiple sclerosis, enrolled in a pregnancy study. The CDR3 here is CARGQGPEEAFF. The DNA of the CDR3 is TGTGCCAGGGGACAGGGACCAGAAGAAGCTTTCTTT.